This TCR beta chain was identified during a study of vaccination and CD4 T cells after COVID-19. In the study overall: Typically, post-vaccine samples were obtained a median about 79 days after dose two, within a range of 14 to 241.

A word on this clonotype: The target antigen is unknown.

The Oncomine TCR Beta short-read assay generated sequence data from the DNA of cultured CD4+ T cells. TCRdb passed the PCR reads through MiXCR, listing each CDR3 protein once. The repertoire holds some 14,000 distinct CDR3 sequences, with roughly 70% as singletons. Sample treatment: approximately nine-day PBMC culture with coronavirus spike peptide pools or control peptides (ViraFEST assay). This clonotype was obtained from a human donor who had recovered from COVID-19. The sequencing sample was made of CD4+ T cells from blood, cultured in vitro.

This chain's CDR3 is CASSYTGTSLYEQYF. As DNA, the CDR3 is TGTGCCAGCAGTTACACCGGGACGTCTCTCTACGAGCAGTACTTC. This sequence joins TRBV6-5 and TRBJ2-7, with D perhaps being TRBD1 or TRBD2 (5 bases each). The CDR3 contains 15 residues. Germline CDR1 and CDR2: MNHEY and SVGAGI. Trimming took 2 bases from V and 3 from J, leaving 14 bases between them.